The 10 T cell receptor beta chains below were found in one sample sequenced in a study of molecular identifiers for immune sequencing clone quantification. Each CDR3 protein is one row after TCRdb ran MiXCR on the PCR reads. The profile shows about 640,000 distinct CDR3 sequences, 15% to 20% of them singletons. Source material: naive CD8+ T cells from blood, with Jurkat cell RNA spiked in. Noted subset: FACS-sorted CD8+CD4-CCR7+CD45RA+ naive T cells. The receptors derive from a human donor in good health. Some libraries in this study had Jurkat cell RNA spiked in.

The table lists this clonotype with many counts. In DNA, the CDR3 is TGTGCCAGCAGTTACCTGTCGGGGAGCCTCACAGATACGCAGTATTTT. Translated, it gives CASSYLSGSLTDTQYF. The chain combines TRBV6-5 with TRBJ2-3; a weak D match, TRBD2 (5 bases). This CDR3 is 16 amino acids long. Trimming took 2 bases from V and 2 from J, leaving 14 bases between them. Germline lookup yields CDR1 MNHEY and CDR2 SVGAGI.

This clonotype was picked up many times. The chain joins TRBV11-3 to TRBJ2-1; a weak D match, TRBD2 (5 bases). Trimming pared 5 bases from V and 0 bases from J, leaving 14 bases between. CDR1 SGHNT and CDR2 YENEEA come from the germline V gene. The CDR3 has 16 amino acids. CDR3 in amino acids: CASSPSSGSSYNEQFF. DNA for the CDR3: TGTGCCAGCAGCCCCAGTAGTGGGAGCTCCTACAATGAGCAGTTCTTC.

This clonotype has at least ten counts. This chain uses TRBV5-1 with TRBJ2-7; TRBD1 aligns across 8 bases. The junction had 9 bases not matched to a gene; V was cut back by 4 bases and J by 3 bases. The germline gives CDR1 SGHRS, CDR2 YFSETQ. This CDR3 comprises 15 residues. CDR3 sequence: CASSLPGQEYYEQYF. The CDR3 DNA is TGCGCCAGCAGCCTACCGGGACAGGAGTACTACGAGCAGTACTTC.

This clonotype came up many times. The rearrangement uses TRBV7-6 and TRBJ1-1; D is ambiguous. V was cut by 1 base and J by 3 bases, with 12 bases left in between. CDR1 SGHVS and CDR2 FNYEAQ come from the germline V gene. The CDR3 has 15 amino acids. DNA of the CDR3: TGTGCCAGCAGCTTAGGGGTTGAAGAGCACACTGAAGCTTTCTTT. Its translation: CASSLGVEEHTEAFF.

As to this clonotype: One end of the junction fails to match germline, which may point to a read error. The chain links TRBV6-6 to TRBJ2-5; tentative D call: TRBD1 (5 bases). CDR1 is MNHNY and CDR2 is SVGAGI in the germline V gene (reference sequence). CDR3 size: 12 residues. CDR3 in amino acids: CASSAGLEIQYF. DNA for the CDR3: TGTGCCAGCAGCGCAGGGTTGGAGATCCAGTACTTC.

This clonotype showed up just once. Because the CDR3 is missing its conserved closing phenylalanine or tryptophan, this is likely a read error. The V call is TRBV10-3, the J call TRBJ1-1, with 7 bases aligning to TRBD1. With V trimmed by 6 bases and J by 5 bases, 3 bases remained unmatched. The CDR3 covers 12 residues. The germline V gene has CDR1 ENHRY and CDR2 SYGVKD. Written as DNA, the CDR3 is TGTGCCATCAGCGACAGGGTTACTGAAGCTTTCCTT. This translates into CAISDRVTEAFL.

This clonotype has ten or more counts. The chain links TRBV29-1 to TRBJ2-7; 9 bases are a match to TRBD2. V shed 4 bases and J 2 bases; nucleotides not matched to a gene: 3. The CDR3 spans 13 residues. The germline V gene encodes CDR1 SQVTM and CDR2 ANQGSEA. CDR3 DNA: TGCAGCGTTGTGACTAGCGGTACCTACGAGCAGTACTTC. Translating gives CSVVTSGTYEQYF.

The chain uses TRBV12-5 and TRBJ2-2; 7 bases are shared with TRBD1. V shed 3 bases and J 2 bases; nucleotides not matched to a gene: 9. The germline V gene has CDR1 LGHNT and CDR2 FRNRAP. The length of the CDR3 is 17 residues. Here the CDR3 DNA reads TGTGCTAGTGGTTTCCGCCCAGACAGGGATAACACCGGGGAGCTGTTTTTT. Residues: CASGFRPDRDNTGELFF.

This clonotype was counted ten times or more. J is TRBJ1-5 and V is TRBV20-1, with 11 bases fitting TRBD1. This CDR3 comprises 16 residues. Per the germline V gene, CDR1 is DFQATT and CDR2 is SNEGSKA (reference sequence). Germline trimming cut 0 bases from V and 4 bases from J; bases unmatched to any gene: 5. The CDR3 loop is CSAREDRGLVNQPQHF. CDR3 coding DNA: TGCAGTGCTAGAGAGGACAGGGGGCTTGTGAATCAGCCCCAGCATTTT.

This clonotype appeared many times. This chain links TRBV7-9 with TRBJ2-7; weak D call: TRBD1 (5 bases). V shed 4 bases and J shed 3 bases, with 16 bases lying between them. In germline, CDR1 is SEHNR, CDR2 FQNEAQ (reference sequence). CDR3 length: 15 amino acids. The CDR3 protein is CASSSFDRANYEQYF. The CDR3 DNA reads TGTGCCAGCAGCTCCTTCGACAGAGCTAACTACGAGCAGTACTTC. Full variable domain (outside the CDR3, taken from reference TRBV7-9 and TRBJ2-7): DTGVSQNPRHKITKRGQNVTFRCDPISEHNRLYWYRQTLGQGPEFLTYFQNEAQLEKSRLLSDRFSAERPKGSFSTLEIQRTEQGDSAMYLCASSSFDRANYEQYFGPGTRLTVT.